The 30 T cell receptor beta chains below all came from one sample that was sequenced in a study of CD4 T cells in relation to SARS-CoV-2 and coronaviruses. Their antigens remain unidentified. Unexposed donor CD4+ T cells date from 2011-2018, before the COVID-19 pandemic. Isolation of CD4+ T cells took place after roughly nine days in culture. The table came from immunoSEQ multiplex PCR; TCRdb's copy has only in-frame clones and leaves some out. This sample has about 21,000 clones, with less than 80% found just once. The sample was CD4+ T cells from PBMCs, cultured in vitro. These receptors were obtained from a human donor in good health.

This clone was recorded only once. The gene calls are TRBV9 and TRBJ2-3, with unresolved D. The CDR3 is 13 amino acids. V was pared by 0 bases and J by 0 bases, with 2 bases between. Germline assignment: CDR1 SGDLS and CDR2 YYNGEE. The CDR3 DNA is TGTGCCAGCAGCGTAGCTAGCACAGATACGCAGTATTTT. Translating gives CASSVASTDTQYF. The variable domain in full, completed from reference TRBV9 and TRBJ2-3, reads DSGVTQTPKHLITATGQRVTLRCSPRSGDLSVYWYQQSLDQGLQFLIQYYNGEERAKGNILERFSAQQFPDLHSELNLSSLELGDSALYFCASSVASTDTQYFGPGTRLTVL.

The V call is TRBV28, the J call TRBJ1-6; 10 bases map to TRBD1. Germline CDR1 and CDR2: MDHEN and SYDVKM. V was clipped by 7 bases and J by 8 bases; unmatched bases: 8. The CDR3 totals 15 residues. The chain's CDR3 is CASTATGTGDSPLHF. Written as DNA, the CDR3 is TGTGCCAGCACCGCGACCGGGACAGGGGATTCACCCCTCCACTTT. Looking up the rest from reference TRBV28 and TRBJ1-6 gives the full variable domain: DVKVTQSSRYLVKRTGEKVFLECVQDMDHENMFWYRQDPGLGLRLIYFSYDVKMKEKGDIPEGYSVSREKKERFSLILESASTNQTSMYLCASTATGTGDSPLHFGNGTRLTVT.

The chain uses TRBV7-8 and TRBJ2-1, with D maybe TRBD2 (6 bases). With 5 bases removed from V and 4 bases from J, the gap between germline ends came to 15 bases. The CDR3 has 15 residues. Germline CDR1 SGHVS, CDR2 FQNEAQ. CDR3 coding DNA: TGTGCCAGCAGCCAGATAGCGGATTTATACAATGAGCAGTTCTTC. The encoded protein is CASSQIADLYNEQFF.

The CDR3 bases are TGTGCCAGTAAACGGGGGATGGGCACAGATACGCAGTATTTT. It specifies CASKRGMGTDTQYF. The chain uses TRBV19 and TRBJ2-3; tentative D call: TRBD2 (6 bases). CDR3 length: 14 residues. V gave up 7 bases and J gave up 1 base, with 12 bases separating them. Germline CDR1 reads LNHDA; CDR2 reads SQIVND (reference sequence). The full variable domain, with the rest looked up from reference TRBV19 and TRBJ2-3, is DGGITQSPKYLFRKEGQNVTLSCEQNLNHDAMYWYRQDPGQGLRLIYYSQIVNDFQKGDIAEGYSVSREKKESFPLTVTSAQKNPTAFYLCASKRGMGTDTQYFGPGTRLTVL.

This chain connects TRBV5-5 to TRBJ1-2; D is unclear. The CDR3 spans 13 residues. The ends were cut back, 0 bases at V and 4 bases at J, with 7 bases in the middle. The germline V gene encodes CDR1 SGHKS and CDR2 YYEKEE (reference sequence). CDR3 in DNA: TGTGCCAGCAGCTTGGCGGTGGGCTATGGCTACACCTTC. This gives the protein CASSLAVGYGYTF.

This clone occurred once. The rearrangement links TRBV5-1 to TRBJ2-5, with 12 bases that match TRBD1. Germline loops: CDR1 SGHRS, CDR2 YFSETQ. The CDR3 sequence is 14 residues long. V was clipped by 3 bases and J by 5 bases; unmatched bases: 2. CDR3 residues: CASSSGQGAETQYF. The CDR3, as DNA: TGCGCCAGCAGCTCGGGACAGGGGGCGGAGACCCAGTACTTC.

The chain has TRBV5-1 and TRBJ2-3, with 7 nucleotides matching TRBD2. This CDR3 spans 17 amino acids. J gave up 2 bases and V 0 bases, and 9 bases lay outside the gene matches. CDR1 is SGHRS and CDR2 is YFSETQ in the germline V gene. This CDR3 reads CASSLAMGEGDTDTQYF. Written as DNA, the CDR3 is TGCGCCAGCAGCTTGGCGATGGGGGAGGGAGACACAGATACGCAGTATTTT.

This clone was seen a few times. The J gene is TRBJ2-3, the V gene TRBV7-3; D is perhaps TRBD2 (5 bases). Germline V CDR1 and CDR2: SGHTA, FQGTGA. The CDR3 consists of 15 residues. Deletions cut 1 base from V and 0 bases from J, with 8 bases between. The CDR3 coding sequence is TGTGCCAGCAGCTTAATAGCGACTAGCACAGATACGCAGTATTTT. Encoded protein: CASSLIATSTDTQYF. Using reference TRBV7-3 and TRBJ2-3 for the parts outside the CDR3, the full variable domain is GAGVSQTPSNKVTEKGKYVELRCDPISGHTALYWYRQSLGQGPEFLIYFQGTGAADDSGLPNDRFFAVRPEGSVSTLKIQRTERGDSAVYLCASSLIATSTDTQYFGPGTRLTVL.

Only one count was recorded for this clone. The gene calls are TRBV3-1 (or the pseudogene TRBV3-2) and TRBJ1-2, with D unresolved. Trimming left V 3 bases short and J 8 bases short, with 10 bases between. In germline, CDR1 is LGHDT, CDR2 YNNKEL (reference sequence). CDR3 length: 12 amino acids. CDR3 nucleotide sequence: TGTGCCAGCAGCCACGGGGTGGGCGGCTACACCTTC. It encodes CASSHGVGGYTF.

The chain is built from TRBV6-1 and TRBJ1-3, with 7 bases identical to TRBD1. Germline assignment: CDR1 MNHNS and CDR2 SASEGT. V gave up 1 base and J gave up 3 bases; unmatched junction bases: 12. This CDR3 has 18 amino acids. The CDR3 is CASSEVPGRGGSGNTIYF. The CDR3 DNA follows: TGTGCCAGCAGTGAAGTGCCAGGCAGGGGGGGCAGTGGAAACACCATATATTTT.

This clone was seen more than once but under ten times. The chain recombines TRBV2 with TRBJ1-6; no clear D. With 7 bases removed from V and 6 bases from J, the gap between germline ends came to 10 bases. Germline CDR1 reads SNHLY; CDR2 reads FYNNEI. CDR3 size: 13 residues. CDR3 nucleotide sequence: TGTGCCAGCACCGGACTGCCTAATTCACCCCTCCACTTT. This encodes CASTGLPNSPLHF.

The rearrangement links TRBV10-1 to TRBJ1-2; TRBD1 might be the D (6 bases). This CDR3 has 13 amino acids. V was shortened by 5 bases and J by 3 bases, with 10 bases between the two germline ends. Germline lookup yields CDR1 WNHNN and CDR2 SYGVQD (reference sequence). The CDR3 bases are TGCGCCAGCAGTCCGGGACAAGACTATGGCTACACCTTC. Protein: CASSPGQDYGYTF.

This rearrangement joins TRBV19 to TRBJ2-6, with 9 bases matching TRBD2. Germline V gene sequence: CDR1 LNHDA, CDR2 SQIVND (reference sequence). The CDR3 covers 18 residues. V shed 4 bases and J 0 bases; nucleotides not matched to a gene: 7. The CDR3 DNA is TGTGCCAGTAGTACCCGAGCGGGAGGCACCTCTGGGGCCAACGTCCTGACTTTC. It encodes CASSTRAGGTSGANVLTF. Drawing the rest from reference TRBV19 and TRBJ2-6, the complete variable domain is DGGITQSPKYLFRKEGQNVTLSCEQNLNHDAMYWYRQDPGQGLRLIYYSQIVNDFQKGDIAEGYSVSREKKESFPLTVTSAQKNPTAFYLCASSTRAGGTSGANVLTFGAGSRLTVL.

The V gene is TRBV14, the J gene TRBJ1-1, with D possibly being TRBD1 (5 bases). Germline CDR1 reads SGHDN; CDR2 reads FVKESK. V was shortened by 2 bases and J by 7 bases, with 17 bases between the two germline ends. The CDR3 is made up of 15 amino acids. CDR3 in amino acids: CASSQLRDAPGEAFF. CDR3 coding DNA: TGTGCCAGCAGCCAACTCCGGGACGCCCCCGGTGAAGCTTTCTTT.

J is TRBJ1-2 and V is TRBV19, with unresolved D. The ends were cut back, 8 bases at V and 4 bases at J, with 5 bases in the middle. This CDR3 is built from 10 residues. Germline V gene data show CDR1 as LNHDA and CDR2 as SQIVND (reference sequence). CDR3 coding DNA: TGTGCCAGTGGAACCTATGGCTACACCTTC. As protein: CASGTYGYTF.

The chain combines TRBV18 with TRBJ1-5; 9 bases align to TRBD1. Losses at the gene ends were 4 bases for V and 7 bases for J; bases not matched to a gene: 8. Germline V gene data show CDR1 as KGHSH and CDR2 as LQKENI. This CDR3 contains 15 residues. CDR3 protein: CASSLTGGGEQPQHF. The DNA for the CDR3 is TGTGCCAGCTCACTGACAGGGGGTGGAGAGCAGCCCCAGCATTTT. Using reference TRBV18 and TRBJ1-5 for the parts outside the CDR3, the full variable domain is NAGVMQNPRHLVRRRGQEARLRCSPMKGHSHVYWYRQLPEEGLKFMVYLQKENIIDESGMPKERFSAEFPKEGPSILRIQQVVRGDSAAYFCASSLTGGGEQPQHFGDGTRLSIL.

This chain uses TRBV3-1 (or the pseudogene TRBV3-2) with TRBJ2-2, with 12 bases that match TRBD2. V lost 0 bases to trimming and J lost 4 bases; unmatched junction nucleotides: 6. The CDR3 runs 18 residues. In germline, CDR1 is LGHDT, CDR2 YNNKEL (reference sequence). In DNA, the CDR3 is TGTGCCAGCAGCCAAGAATCTAGCGGGAGGGCCTCCACCGGGGAGCTGTTTTTT. It codes for CASSQESSGRASTGELFF.

This clone was seen just once. J is TRBJ2-1 and V is TRBV28, with 14 positions matching TRBD2. Unmatched junction bases numbered 9, after V lost 6 bases and J lost 5 bases. The CDR3 covers 17 residues. Germline CDR1 and CDR2: MDHEN and SYDVKM. The CDR3: CASSPGLAGERDNEQFF. CDR3 sequence (DNA): TGTGCCAGCAGCCCGGGACTAGCGGGAGAAAGGGACAATGAGCAGTTCTTC.

This chain links TRBV28 with TRBJ1-2; TRBD1 agrees at 7 bases. Germline V gene lookup returns CDR1 MDHEN and CDR2 SYDVKM. Trimming at V came to 2 bases and at J to 6 bases, leaving 9 bases not matched to a gene. This CDR3 comprises 15 residues. The CDR3 DNA sequence: TGTGCCAGCAGTTTAATGGGGGCAGGGGGGAATGGCTACACCTTC. Protein product: CASSLMGAGGNGYTF.

The chain has TRBV6-5 and TRBJ2-5, with D perhaps TRBD1 (6 bases). Per germline, CDR1 MNHEY and CDR2 SVGAGI. V lost 6 bases and J lost 5, with 13 bases in between. CDR3 length equals 13 residues. The CDR3 DNA follows: TGTGCCAGCAGCAGGGACATAAGGGAGACCCAGTACTTC. Its protein is CASSRDIRETQYF.

The J gene is TRBJ2-3, the V gene TRBV19, with a tentative D call TRBD1 (5 bases). Between the trimmed V and J ends, which lost 2 bases and 4 bases, there was a span of 10 bases. There are 14 residues in the CDR3. Germline V gene lookup returns CDR1 LNHDA and CDR2 SQIVND (reference sequence). The chain's CDR3 is CASSIPSGPDTQYF. CDR3 in DNA: TGTGCCAGTAGTATACCATCAGGGCCAGATACGCAGTATTTT.

This clone has only one observation. J is TRBJ2-3 and V is TRBV10-2; D might be TRBD2 (5 bases). Germline V lookup: CDR1 WSHSY, CDR2 SAAADI. The CDR3 runs to 22 residues. The V and J ends lost 0 bases and 1 base respectively, with 29 bases between them. The CDR3: CASSESPLVPREGQDGTDTQYF. The CDR3, as DNA: TGCGCCAGCAGTGAGTCGCCCCTGGTCCCCCGGGAAGGGCAGGACGGCACAGATACGCAGTATTTT.

V is TRBV29-1 and J is TRBJ2-5, with 9 bases identical to TRBD1. Germline assignment: CDR1 SQVTM and CDR2 ANQGSEA. This CDR3 contains 12 residues. V dropped 7 bases and J dropped 5; count of bases not matched to a gene: 5. The CDR3, as DNA: TGCAGCGCAAAGGGACAGGGTGAGACCCAGTACTTC. This codes for CSAKGQGETQYF. Combining the CDR3 with reference TRBV29-1 and TRBJ2-5 gives the whole variable domain SAVISQKPSRDICQRGTSLTIQCQVDSQVTMMFWYRQQPGQSLTLIATANQGSEATYESGFVIDKFPISRPNLTFSTLTVSNMSPEDSSIYLCSAKGQGETQYFGPGTRLLVL.

The chain is built from TRBV19 and TRBJ2-1; maybe TRBD1 (5 bases). V was cut by 3 bases and J by 0 bases, with 18 bases left in between. Germline CDR1 is LNHDA and CDR2 is SQIVND (reference sequence). The CDR3 extends over 18 amino acids. The CDR3 DNA reads TGTGCCAGTAGTATGGGCAGGGAAGACTTTAGCTCCTACAATGAGCAGTTCTTC. It specifies CASSMGREDFSSYNEQFF.

V gene TRBV3-1 (or the pseudogene TRBV3-2) combines with J gene TRBJ2-7; D is undetermined. This CDR3 has 15 residues. V shed 4 bases and J shed 0 bases, with 13 bases lying between them. The germline CDR1 and CDR2 sequences are LGHDT and YNNKEL (reference sequence). CDR3 sequence: CASSPQMSNSYEQYF. Written as DNA, the CDR3 is TGTGCCAGCAGCCCCCAGATGTCGAACTCCTACGAGCAGTACTTC.

This clone has more than one count but fewer than ten. The chain uses TRBV14 and TRBJ2-1, with 7 nucleotides matching TRBD2. Germline V gene data show CDR1 as SGHDN and CDR2 as FVKESK. The J segment lost 3 bases and the V segment lost 3 bases, leaving 5 bases of the junction unmatched. The CDR3 loop spans 15 amino acids. CDR3 sequence: CASSQEAGNYNEQFF. In nucleotides, the CDR3 is TGTGCCAGCAGCCAGGAAGCGGGAAACTACAATGAGCAGTTCTTC.

The CDR3: CASSQEDRGREFF. DNA of the CDR3: TGTGCCAGCAGCCAAGAAGACAGGGGGAGAGAGTTCTTC. The chain combines TRBV14 with TRBJ2-1; 9 bases fit TRBD1. Germline CDR1 and CDR2: SGHDN and FVKESK. V lost 0 bases, J lost 14 bases, and 5 bases stayed unmatched. The CDR3 length is 13 residues.

The chain carries TRBV28 and TRBJ2-2; no clear D. This CDR3 region has 14 residues. The V gene's germline CDR1 is MDHEN and CDR2 SYDVKM. V was pared by 10 bases and J by 0 bases, with 12 bases between. DNA for the CDR3: TGTGCCACCACCGGGCCCGCGAACACCGGGGAGCTGTTTTTT. Translation: CATTGPANTGELFF.

The rearrangement links TRBV6-5 to TRBJ2-2, with D unclear. The V end lost 6 bases, the J end lost 1 base, and 6 bases lay between the germline ends. CDR1 and CDR2 (germline): MNHEY, SVGAGI. The CDR3 contains 13 residues. This CDR3 is CASSKGNTGELFF. The CDR3 DNA reads as TGTGCCAGCAGCAAGGGGAACACCGGGGAGCTGTTTTTT.

This clone has only one observation. V gene TRBV5-6 combines with J gene TRBJ2-7; 8 bases match TRBD1. The CDR3 spans 14 residues. Per germline, CDR1 SGHDT and CDR2 YYEEEE. Trimming at V came to 2 bases and at J to 4 bases, leaving 5 bases not matched to a gene. The CDR3 coding sequence is TGTGCCAGCAGCTTACGGACAGGGAGGTACGAGCAGTACTTC. Amino acids: CASSLRTGRYEQYF.